Below are 5 T cell receptor beta chains sequenced from a single sample in a study of identical twins. TCRdb processed the 5' RACE reads anew with MiXCR; each CDR3 protein has one entry. The table includes over 200,000 distinct CDR3 sequences, about 6.7% detected once. The data also belong to a second study, concerning T cells expressing NK-cell markers.

The sample consisted of CD8+ T cells sorted from blood. All receptors derive from a woman between 18 and 29 years old in good health.

The chain carries TRBV12-3 or TRBV12-4 and TRBJ1-1; D is unclear. V was trimmed by 6 bases and J by 6 bases, leaving 8 bases between them. This CDR3 is built from 11 residues. The CDR3 spells CASSRSSEAFF. The CDR3 DNA follows: TGTGCCAGCAGCCGATCATCTGAAGCTTTCTTT.

This clonotype was detected ten times or more. The chain is built from TRBV20-1 and TRBJ2-5, with 9 bases fitting TRBD2. Germline V gives CDR1 DFQATT, CDR2 SNEGSKA (reference sequence). The trim removed 5 bases at V and 1 base at J, leaving 11 bases unmatched. The CDR3 is 16 amino acids. The CDR3 sequence: CSAWAGLAYLQETQYF. For the CDR3, the DNA is TGCAGTGCTTGGGCTGGACTAGCGTATCTCCAAGAGACCCAGTACTTC.

V usage is TRBV3-1 and J usage is TRBJ2-3; D possibly uses TRBD1 or TRBD2 (5 bases each). The CDR3 covers 16 residues. Germline V gene lookup returns CDR1 LGHDT and CDR2 YNNKEL (reference sequence). V lost 7 bases, J lost 7 bases, and 24 bases lay in between. In nucleotides, the CDR3 is TGTGCCAGCACAGGGATTGGGTCTGGCACCGGGAATACGCAGTATTTT. Translated: CASTGIGSGTGNTQYF.

Many counts were recorded for this clonotype. V usage is TRBV20-1 and J usage is TRBJ2-1, with D unresolved. CDR1 DFQATT and CDR2 SNEGSKA come from the germline V gene (reference sequence). The V end was cut by 6 bases, the J end by 4 bases, with 7 bases between. The CDR3 totals 11 residues. CDR3 nucleotide sequence: TGCAGTGCCGAAACGTACAATGAGCAGTTCTTC. This encodes CSAETYNEQFF.

The DNA for the CDR3 is TGTGCCACCAGGATAGCGGGAGTACTCCGCAATGAGCAGTTCTTC. It specifies CATRIAGVLRNEQFF. The chain joins TRBV15 to TRBJ2-1, with TRBD2 matching over 9 bases. This CDR3 spans 15 amino acids. CDR1 and CDR2 from the germline V gene are LNHNV and YYDKDF (reference sequence). Trimming at V came to 6 bases and at J to 6 bases, leaving 9 bases not matched to a gene.